The 8 T cell receptor beta chains presented below share a single source sample, sequenced in a study of T cell clones after liver transplantation. The repertoire was sequenced with immunoSEQ multiplex PCR; TCRdb's copy has only in-frame clones and lacks some. This table holds 60,000 or so clones, 71% found once. The sequences come from CD4+ T cells from blood, collected before liver transplant. Receptors were obtained from a human donor who received a liver transplant.

The chain uses TRBV19 and TRBJ1-2; 8 nucleotides match TRBD1. This CDR3 is 15 amino acids long. Per germline, CDR1 LNHDA and CDR2 SQIVND (reference sequence). The J segment lost 4 bases and the V segment lost 7 bases, leaving 11 bases of the junction unmatched. In nucleotides, the CDR3 is TGTGCCAGTAACCCAAATACAGGGGGGATCTATGGCTACACCTTC. The encoded protein is CASNPNTGGIYGYTF.

Written as DNA, the CDR3 is TGTGCCAGCAGCTCGGGTCTAGCGGGGTTATTCACAGATACGCAGTATTTT. Translated: CASSSGLAGLFTDTQYF. The V and J genes are TRBV5-4 and TRBJ2-3, with 9 bases lining up with TRBD2. Trimming cost V 3 bases and J 2 bases; bases outside gene matches: 10. The germline CDR1 and CDR2 sequences are SGHNT and YYREEE (reference sequence). This CDR3 contains 17 residues. The variable domain in full, with the rest retrieved from reference TRBV5-4 and TRBJ2-3, is ETGVTQSPTHLIKTRGQQVTLRCSSQSGHNTVSWYQQALGQGPQFIFQYYREEENGRGNFPPRFSGLQFPNYSSELNVNALELDDSALYLCASSSGLAGLFTDTQYFGPGTRLTVL.

V gene TRBV7-2 combines with J gene TRBJ1-1, with 7 bases that match TRBD1. Germline V gene data show CDR1 as SGHTA and CDR2 as FQGNSA. This CDR3 contains 15 residues. Trimming at V came to 1 base and at J to 4 bases, leaving 6 bases not matched to a gene. The CDR3 region has the DNA TGTGCCAGCAGCTTAGTCCCCCAGGGGGGCACTGAAGCTTTCTTT. This translates into CASSLVPQGGTEAFF.

This clone was detected many times. V gene TRBV9 combines with J gene TRBJ1-3, with a weak D call TRBD1 (6 bases). With 0 bases removed from V and 6 bases from J, the gap between germline ends came to 10 bases. Germline V gene lookup returns CDR1 SGDLS and CDR2 YYNGEE. The CDR3 runs to 14 residues. CDR3 coding DNA: TGTGCCAGCAGCGTAGGTCCAGGGGTAAACACCATATATTTT. It is translated as CASSVGPGVNTIYF.

The rearrangement uses TRBV2 and TRBJ1-4; 11 nucleotides line up with TRBD1. The CDR3 is 18 amino acids. The ends lost 3 bases at V and 5 bases at J; junction bases unmatched: 11. Germline V CDR1 and CDR2: SNHLY, FYNNEI. The CDR3 reads CASSELNWGQGDNEKLFF. The CDR3 nucleotides read TGTGCCAGCAGTGAGCTTAATTGGGGACAGGGGGACAATGAAAAACTGTTTTTT. Filled out from reference TRBV2 and TRBJ1-4, the complete variable domain reads EPEVTQTPSHQVTQMGQEVILRCVPISNHLYFYWYRQILGQKVEFLVSFYNNEISEKSEIFDDQFSVERPDGSNFTLKIRSTKLEDSAMYFCASSELNWGQGDNEKLFFGSGTQLSVL.

CDR3 amino acids: CASSGDNEQYF. CDR3 DNA sequence: TGTGCCAGCAGTGGAGACAACGAGCAGTACTTC. The gene calls are TRBV2 and TRBJ2-7; D remains ambiguous. Per germline, CDR1 SNHLY and CDR2 FYNNEI. This CDR3 spans 11 amino acids. The germline V and J ends were trimmed by 4 bases and 5 bases, with 6 bases remaining between them.

This chain joins TRBV7-9 and TRBJ2-7, with 7 bases identical to TRBD1. CDR1 SEHNR and CDR2 FQNEAQ come from the germline V gene (reference sequence). CDR3 length equals 14 residues. V lost 5 bases, J lost 2 bases, and 6 bases stayed unmatched. This chain's CDR3 is CASSPGTVTYEQYF. The CDR3 nucleotides are TGTGCCAGCAGCCCCGGGACAGTTACCTACGAGCAGTACTTC.

The rearrangement joins TRBV5-1 to TRBJ2-2; perhaps TRBD1 as D (5 bases). Germline CDR1 reads SGHRS; CDR2 reads YFSETQ. The CDR3 is 15 amino acids. The V and J ends lost 5 bases and 0 bases respectively, with 11 bases between them. The CDR3 coding sequence is TGCGCCAGCAGTTTACAGGTATCGAACACCGGGGAGCTGTTTTTT. Residues: CASSLQVSNTGELFF.